A single T cell receptor beta chain is shown here with its context. Its target is unknown. Germline loops: CDR1 SGHRS, CDR2 YFSETQ. This CDR3 contains 14 residues. Trimming shortened V by 5 bases and J by 1 base, and 10 bases separated the two germline ends. This entry is derived from a study of cytomegalovirus exposure and HLA in healthy donors. Study-level results: A previous analysis found most TCR beta V segments productive roughly 87% or roughly 30% of the time.

PCR used 60 Vbeta primers and 13 Jbeta primers. Assay: immunoSEQ multiplex PCR; the TCRdb copy retains only in-frame clones and omits some. The sample spans about 88,000 clones; the ten largest clones claim just over 5.5%. The sequenced sample consisted of PBMCs. This clonotype originated in a girl between 10 and 17 years old in good health and CMV-seropositive. V usage is TRBV5-1 and J usage is TRBJ1-3; D may be TRBD1 (5 bases). CDR3 protein: CASSGAGSGNTIYF. As DNA, the CDR3 is TGCGCCAGCAGTGGGGCTGGGTCTGGAAACACCATATATTTT.